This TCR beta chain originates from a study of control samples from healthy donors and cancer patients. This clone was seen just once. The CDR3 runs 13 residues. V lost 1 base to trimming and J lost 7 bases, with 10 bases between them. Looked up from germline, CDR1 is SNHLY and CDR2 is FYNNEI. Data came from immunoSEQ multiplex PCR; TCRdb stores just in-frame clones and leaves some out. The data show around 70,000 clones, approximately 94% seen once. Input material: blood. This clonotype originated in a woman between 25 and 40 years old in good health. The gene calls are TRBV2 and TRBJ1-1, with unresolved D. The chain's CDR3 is CASSEERRVEAFF. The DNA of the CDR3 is TGTGCCAGCAGTGAAGAGAGGAGGGTTGAAGCTTTCTTT.